This paragraph covers one TCR beta chain sequence. The antigen is not known. The record originates from a study of T-cell reconstitution after alpha-beta-depleted transplantation in children. Unique molecular identifiers were used to barcode this TCRbeta library. TCRdb reprocessed the PCR reads with MiXCR, giving one entry per CDR3 protein. The sample has 780,000 or so distinct CDR3 sequences; approximately 15% are singletons. The ends lost 0 bases at V and 7 bases at J; junction bases unmatched: 15. The germline V gene encodes CDR1 LGHDT and CDR2 YNNKEL (reference sequence). This CDR3 spans 19 amino acids. Whole-study findings and limits: Diversity and T-cell counts at one year after transplant derived mostly from new T cells. Surviving thymic progenitors and recipient T cells were the source of high TCRbeta diversity at day 60 in some patients. By about two months after transplant, alpha-beta T cells reportedly arose from several hundred graft clones that had expanded.

The chain links TRBV3-1 to TRBJ2-1; 10 bases match TRBD2. The sequence was obtained from a male patient younger than 18 who had a stem cell transplant for acute lymphoblastic leukemia, so the T cells may come from the graft donor. Sequenced material: PBMCs, mostly from graft donor cells, taken 360 days after TCRalphabeta/CD19-depleted stem cell transplant. The CDR3 reads CASSQDQGLLAGAWNEQFF. The CDR3 nucleotides are TGTGCCAGCAGCCAAGATCAGGGACTGCTAGCGGGAGCGTGGAATGAGCAGTTCTTC.